A selection of T cell receptor beta chains follows, all from one sample in a study of blood T cell repertoires in COVID-19. Sequencing used immunoSEQ multiplex PCR; TCRdb keeps in-frame clones, though not all of them. The data contain 110,000 or so clones, about nine tenths of them singletons. Material: peripheral blood. Receptors were obtained from a human donor in a cohort sampled during active COVID-19. Each CDR3 is given with its conserved first and last residue. Each record gives: J gene, clone size, D gene, V gene, CDR3 protein, CDR3 DNA. The D gene is left open where the match is weak. Part of the rows lack a size; the others show once, few, many or a class for expanded clones.

>TRBJ1-5|NA|NA|TRBV6-5
CASSPHSSNQPQHF
TGTGCCAGCAGTCCACACAGTAGCAATCAGCCCCAGCATTTT
>TRBJ1-2|NA|TRBD1|TRBV19
CAAGGDRADYGYTF
TGTGCCGCTGGGGGAGACAGGGCCGACTATGGCTACACCTTC
>TRBJ1-1|NA|NA|TRBV5-8
CASSLYRTSAFF
TGTGCCAGCAGCTTGTACCGGACATCAGCTTTCTTT
>TRBJ2-1|NA|TRBD1|TRBV4-1
CASSQEWTGAKNEQFF
TGCGCCAGCAGCCAAGAATGGACAGGGGCAAAGAATGAGCAGTTCTTC
>TRBJ2-2|NA|TRBD1|TRBV3-1/TRBV3-2
CASSQEDRGRGGGELFF
TGTGCCAGCAGCCAAGAGGACAGGGGGCGAGGTGGCGGGGAGCTGTTTTTT
>TRBJ2-3|once|TRBD2|TRBV19
CASSTTSGASTDTQYF
TGTGCCAGTAGTACGACTAGCGGGGCTAGCACAGATACGCAGTATTTT
>TRBJ1-4|few|TRBD1|TRBV7-9
CASSDRGEKLFF
TGTGCCAGCAGTGACAGGGGGGAAAAACTGTTTTTT
>TRBJ1-5|NA|NA|TRBV30
CAWSVPGVSNQPQHF
TGTGCCTGGAGTGTACCAGGGGTGAGCAATCAGCCCCAGCATTTT
>TRBJ1-2|NA|NA|TRBV5-1
CASSLERNYGYTF
TGCGCCAGCAGCTTGGAACGGAACTATGGCTACACCTTC
>TRBJ2-5|NA|NA|TRBV27
CASSFSVAGGKGRRETQYF
TGTGCCAGCAGCTTCTCGGTGGCAGGAGGGAAAGGACGGAGGGAGACCCAGTACTTC
>TRBJ2-3|NA|NA|TRBV16
CASSQSSGINTDTQYF
TGTGCCAGCAGCCAATCTTCCGGGATAAACACAGATACGCAGTATTTT
>TRBJ2-5|NA|NA|TRBV7-9
CASSPRSPGTQYF
TGTGCCAGCAGCCCACGGTCCCCCGGGACCCAGTACTTC
>TRBJ1-1|NA|NA|TRBV25-1
CASGQRFTEAFF
TGTGCCAGCGGACAGCGATTCACTGAAGCTTTCTTT
>TRBJ1-1|NA|TRBD1|TRBV24-1
CATTDREANTEAFF
TGTGCCACCACGGACAGGGAAGCGAACACTGAAGCTTTCTTT
>TRBJ2-3|NA|NA|TRBV10-1
CASLDPGSPDTQYF
TGCGCCAGCTTAGACCCAGGCTCCCCAGATACGCAGTATTTT
>TRBJ2-7|NA|TRBD1|TRBV16
CASSPLDRVNEQYF
TGTGCCAGCAGCCCCTTGGACAGGGTTAACGAGCAGTACTTC
>TRBJ2-5|NA|TRBD1|TRBV5-4
CASSTGGAETQYF
TGTGCCAGCAGCACAGGGGGCGCGGAGACCCAGTACTTC
>TRBJ2-7|NA|TRBD2|TRBV10-2
CASSATGTSSHEQYF
TGCGCCAGCAGTGCCACCGGGACTAGTTCTCACGAGCAGTACTTC
>TRBJ2-7|NA|NA|TRBV12-3/TRBV12-4
CASSLASPYEQYF
TGTGCCAGCAGTTTAGCGAGTCCCTACGAGCAGTACTTC
>TRBJ2-3|NA|NA|TRBV24-1
CATSDLRTARDTQYF
TGTGCCACCAGTGATTTAAGGACAGCCAGAGATACGCAGTATTTT
>TRBJ2-7|few|NA|TRBV5-1
CASSSGISYEQYF
TGCGCCAGCAGCTCCGGGATTTCCTACGAGCAGTACTTC
>TRBJ1-5|NA|NA|TRBV30
CAWRGLSSNQPQHF
TGTGCCTGGAGAGGACTGTCTAGCAATCAGCCCCAGCATTTT
>TRBJ1-2|few|TRBD1|TRBV28
CASSTTDRQTYGYTF
TGTGCCAGCAGTACCACGGACAGGCAGACCTATGGCTACACCTTC
>TRBJ2-7|few|NA|TRBV29-1
CSIRLAYEQYF
TGCAGCATACGACTAGCCTACGAGCAGTACTTC
>TRBJ2-3|few|NA|TRBV11-2
CASSLELDSQWTDTQYF
TGTGCCAGCAGCCTAGAGCTGGACTCCCAATGGACAGATACGCAGTATTTT
>TRBJ2-1|NA|NA|TRBV7-6
CASSPAGSSYNEQFF
TGTGCCAGCAGCCCTGCGGGGAGTTCCTACAATGAGCAGTTCTTC
>TRBJ2-2|NA|NA|TRBV6-4
CASSGLAGNTGELFF
TGTGCCAGCAGTGGGTTGGCGGGAAACACCGGGGAGCTGTTTTTT
>TRBJ1-1|NA|NA|TRBV15
CATSRATGGTEAFF
TGTGCCACCAGCAGAGCAACGGGGGGGACTGAAGCTTTCTTT
>TRBJ1-6|NA|NA|TRBV3-1/TRBV3-2
CASSDTGSGNSPLHF
TGTGCCAGCAGTGACACGGGATCGGGCAATTCACCCCTCCACTTT
>TRBJ2-3|NA|NA|TRBV15
CATSKPVPGLDTQYF
TGTGCCACCAGCAAACCGGTACCGGGACTAGATACGCAGTATTTT
>TRBJ2-7|few|TRBD2|TRBV28
CASKGASGGSYEQYF
TGTGCCAGCAAAGGGGCTAGCGGGGGGTCCTACGAGCAGTACTTC
>TRBJ1-1|NA|NA|TRBV6-5
CASRQERVNTEAFF
TGTGCCAGCAGACAGGAAAGAGTGAACACTGAAGCTTTCTTT
>TRBJ2-7|NA|TRBD2|TRBV10-3
CAISSLGLAGGGSYEQYF
TGTGCCATCAGTAGTTTGGGACTAGCGGGAGGAGGGAGCTACGAGCAGTACTTC
>TRBJ2-2|NA|TRBD2|TRBV3-1/TRBV3-2
CASSQLWAGGTGELFF
TGTGCCAGCAGCCAACTATGGGCGGGGGGCACCGGGGAGCTGTTTTTT
>TRBJ2-3|NA|NA|TRBV6-5
CASSYGRRPSTDTQYF
TGTGCCAGCAGTTACGGTCGGCGGCCGAGCACAGATACGCAGTATTTT
>TRBJ1-6|once|NA|TRBV9
CASSPDSRSPLHF
TGTGCCAGCAGCCCGGACAGTAGATCACCCCTCCACTTT
>TRBJ1-2|NA|NA|TRBV7-9
CASSPAVVGEDGYTF
TGTGCCAGCAGCCCCGCGGTGGTAGGGGAAGATGGCTACACCTTC
>TRBJ2-7|NA|TRBD1|TRBV19
CASSIDRGRAEQYF
TGTGCCAGTAGTATCGACAGGGGCCGGGCCGAGCAGTACTTC
>TRBJ2-1|NA|TRBD1|TRBV19
CASRLQGARSNEQFF
TGTGCCAGTAGGCTACAGGGGGCGCGGTCCAATGAGCAGTTCTTC
>TRBJ1-4|NA|NA|TRBV18
CASSSTGYNEKLFF
TGTGCCAGCTCATCAACAGGGTATAATGAAAAACTGTTTTTT
>TRBJ2-5|NA|TRBD2|TRBV5-1
CASSLGRASGDQETQYF
TGCGCCAGCAGCTTGGGGAGGGCTAGCGGAGACCAAGAGACCCAGTACTTC
>TRBJ1-2|NA|TRBD1|TRBV7-3
CASSLYGGTGNYGYTF
TGTGCCAGCAGCTTATATGGCGGGACAGGGAACTATGGCTACACCTTC
>TRBJ2-2|NA|NA|TRBV21-1
CASSMRTGTSGELFF
TGTGCCAGCAGTATGAGAACAGGTACAAGCGGGGAGCTGTTTTTT
>TRBJ2-1|NA|TRBD1|TRBV11-2
CASSSTTGSSYNEQFF
TGTGCCAGCAGTTCGACGACAGGGAGCTCCTACAATGAGCAGTTCTTC
>TRBJ1-6|NA|NA|TRBV14
CASSQADISPLHF
TGTGCCAGCAGCCAAGCCGACATTTCACCCCTCCACTTT
>TRBJ1-3|once|NA|TRBV20-1
CSAGDTAEGNTIYF
TGCAGTGCTGGTGACACCGCCGAGGGAAACACCATATATTTT
>TRBJ2-2|NA|NA|TRBV7-2
CASTTYRAGELFF
TGTGCCAGCACTACCTACAGGGCCGGGGAGCTGTTTTTT
>TRBJ1-6|NA|NA|TRBV7-3
CASSPYPRGPVNSPLHF
TGTGCCAGCAGCCCATACCCACGGGGTCCCGTGAATTCACCCCTCCACTTT
>TRBJ2-4|once|NA|TRBV5-4
CASSSAPFNAKNIQYF
TGTGCCAGCAGCTCTGCGCCTTTCAACGCCAAAAACATTCAGTACTTC
>TRBJ1-2|NA|NA|TRBV29-1
CSVSGTQRGYGYTF
TGCAGCGTTTCCGGGACTCAAAGGGGCTATGGCTACACCTTC
>TRBJ2-1|NA|TRBD1|TRBV29-1
CSVRQGGHNEQFF
TGCAGCGTTCGACAGGGGGGACACAATGAGCAGTTCTTC
>TRBJ2-2|NA|TRBD2|TRBV27
CASSRGAPTSGRATGELFF
TGTGCCAGCAGTCGCGGGGCCCCTACTAGCGGGAGGGCCACCGGGGAGCTGTTTTTT
>TRBJ2-3|NA|NA|TRBV12-3/TRBV12-4
CASREILDTQYF
TGTGCCAGCAGAGAGATTCTGGATACGCAGTATTTT
>TRBJ2-3|few|NA|TRBV7-6
CASSLVLGGTQGDTQYF
TGTGCCAGCAGCTTAGTTCTAGGCGGTACTCAAGGAGATACGCAGTATTTT